The next 21 T cell receptor beta chains were all read from a single sample in a study of beta chain features in type 1 diabetes. The study, taken as a whole, reports: Among all four CD4+ subsets, Type 1 diabetes patients had TCRB CDR3s that were moderately but significantly shorter.

These receptors' antigens are unknown. cDNA synthesis used the whole RNA isolate, giving expressed TCRB sequences. The assay was immunoSEQ multiplex PCR, and TCRdb's table has in-frame clones only and misses some. The sample yields over 600,000 clones, around 11% seen once. Sequenced material: naive CD4+ T cells from blood. The origin of the receptors is a man younger than 40 with type 1 diabetes.

This clone has just a few counts. This sequence joins TRBV19 and TRBJ2-6; TRBD2 is a possible D gene (6 bases). There are 15 residues in the CDR3. Between the trimmed V and J ends, which lost 4 bases and 1 base, there was a span of 8 bases. CDR1 and CDR2 from the germline V gene are LNHDA and SQIVND (reference sequence). In nucleotides, the CDR3 is TGTGCCAGTAGTAGGGGAGGATCTGGGGCCAACGTCCTGACTTTC. Protein: CASSRGGSGANVLTF.

This chain uses TRBV7-9 with TRBJ2-1; D unclear. CDR1 is SEHNR and CDR2 is FQNEAQ in the germline V gene (reference sequence). CDR3 length: 17 amino acids. V lost 5 bases, J lost 4 bases, and 21 bases lay in between. CDR3 sequence (DNA): TGTGCCAGCAGCCCCCGGGCACATGGGCGGATTTACAATGAGCAGTTCTTC. This gives the protein CASSPRAHGRIYNEQFF.

This clone has only a few counts. The V call is TRBV11-2, the J call TRBJ1-6; D uncertain. CDR3 length: 14 amino acids. Germline CDR1 SGHAT, CDR2 FQNNGV. The germline V and J ends were trimmed by 0 bases and 9 bases, with 9 bases remaining between them. The CDR3 DNA sequence: TGTGCCAGCAGCTTAGATTTTCAAGGTTCACCCCTCCACTTT. Amino acid sequence: CASSLDFQGSPLHF.

The rearrangement links TRBV5-6 to TRBJ2-7, with 9 positions matching TRBD1. Germline assignment: CDR1 SGHDT and CDR2 YYEEEE. After removal of 1 base from V and 0 bases from J, the junction contained 8 bases not matched to a gene. The length of the CDR3 is 17 residues. CDR3 sequence reads: CASSLSPGQGLSYEQYF. The CDR3 nucleotides are TGTGCCAGCAGCTTGTCCCCGGGACAGGGACTCTCCTACGAGCAGTACTTC.

The J gene is TRBJ2-5, the V gene TRBV27; D gene unclear. V was clipped by 5 bases and J by 0 bases, with 7 bases between them. The CDR3 spans 13 residues. Per the germline V gene, CDR1 is MNHEY and CDR2 is SMNVEV (reference sequence). The DNA of the CDR3 is TGTGCCAGCAGTGAACTGTACCAAGAGACCCAGTACTTC. It encodes CASSELYQETQYF.

This clone was seen only a few times. The rearrangement links TRBV13 to TRBJ2-1, with TRBD2 matching 8 bases. This CDR3 comprises 15 residues. V trimming: 2 bases; J trimming: 6 bases; junction bases outside the gene matches: 6. CDR1 is PRHDT and CDR2 is FYEKMQ in the germline V gene (reference sequence). The CDR3 sequence is CASSLIPAGVNEQFF. DNA of the CDR3: TGTGCCAGCAGCTTAATTCCAGCGGGGGTCAATGAGCAGTTCTTC.

V and J are TRBV23-1 and TRBJ1-6; 7 bases line up with TRBD1. TRBV23-1 counts as an open reading frame of uncertain function. With V trimmed by 3 bases and J by 7 bases, 15 bases remained unmatched. This CDR3 comprises 18 residues. DNA for the CDR3: TGCGCCAGCAGTCATCCACGACGGGCCGGACAGGAAAATTCACCCCTCCACTTT. Its protein is CASSHPRRAGQENSPLHF.

This clone has more than one count but fewer than ten. The chain is built from TRBV6-5 and TRBJ2-7; D is tentatively TRBD1 or TRBD2 (5 bases each). Germline V gene data show CDR1 as MNHEY and CDR2 as SVGAGI. V was trimmed by 6 bases and J by 6 bases, leaving 21 bases between them. This CDR3 comprises 15 residues. CDR3 nucleotide sequence: TGTGCCAGCAGCACTAGAGGGGCAGGGCTCTCCGAGCAGTACTTC. The encoded protein is CASSTRGAGLSEQYF.

The genes are TRBV2 and TRBJ1-2; possible D gene TRBD1, 6 bases. Germline V gives CDR1 SNHLY, CDR2 FYNNEI. The CDR3 loop spans 15 amino acids. Trimming removed 2 bases from V and 3 bases from J, with 13 bases in between. CDR3 residues: CASSEWGRGDYGYTF. In DNA, the CDR3 is TGTGCCAGCAGTGAATGGGGCAGGGGTGACTATGGCTACACCTTC. The full variable domain, its missing parts supplied by reference TRBV2 and TRBJ1-2, is EPEVTQTPSHQVTQMGQEVILRCVPISNHLYFYWYRQILGQKVEFLVSFYNNEISEKSEIFDDQFSVERPDGSNFTLKIRSTKLEDSAMYFCASSEWGRGDYGYTFGSGTRLTVV.

This clone has just a few counts. This chain uses TRBV7-9 with TRBJ2-2; perhaps TRBD1 as D (5 bases). The CDR3 is made up of 16 amino acids. Deletions cut 5 bases from V and 6 bases from J, with 19 bases between. Germline CDR1 and CDR2: SEHNR and FQNEAQ (reference sequence). The CDR3 bases are TGTGCCAGCAGCCCCCTTGCTCCGCAGGGCGCCGGGGAGCTGTTTTTT. Amino acids: CASSPLAPQGAGELFF. Combining the CDR3 with reference TRBV7-9 and TRBJ2-2 gives the whole variable domain DTGVSQNPRHKITKRGQNVTFRCDPISEHNRLYWYRQTLGQGPEFLTYFQNEAQLEKSRLLSDRFSAERPKGSFSTLEIQRTEQGDSAMYLCASSPLAPQGAGELFFGEGSRLTVL.

The rearrangement links TRBV6-5 to TRBJ1-2; possibly TRBD1 for D (5 bases). This CDR3 spans 12 amino acids. The germline V gene encodes CDR1 MNHEY and CDR2 SVGAGI. Trimming left V 2 bases short and J 11 bases short, with 12 bases between. CDR3 region: CASSYKPGVYTF. The CDR3 DNA reads as TGTGCCAGCAGTTACAAGCCGGGGGTGTACACCTTC.

This clone was observed a few times. The germline gene is not matched at one end of the junction; a read error may be the cause. The gene calls are TRBV5-1 and TRBJ2-1; no firm D call. The CDR3 loop spans 15 amino acids. Germline V gene data show CDR1 as SGHRS and CDR2 as YFSETQ. The CDR3: CASSLMAVTYNEQFF. As DNA, the CDR3 is TGTGCCAGCAGCTTGATGGCAGTAACATACAATGAGCAGTTCTTC.

This clone was picked up a small number of times. This chain links TRBV5-1 with TRBJ2-5; D might be TRBD2 (5 bases). V dropped 0 bases and J dropped 3 bases, with 12 bases sitting between them. Germline CDR1 reads SGHRS; CDR2 reads YFSETQ. This CDR3 is built from 15 residues. The CDR3: CASSLAGQTKETQYF. The CDR3 coding sequence is TGCGCCAGCAGCTTGGCCGGCCAGACTAAAGAGACCCAGTACTTC.

Details on this clone: Within the sample, other DNA sequences also encode this same CDR3. V usage is TRBV6-5 and J usage is TRBJ1-5; D not resolved. The V gene's germline CDR1 is MNHEY and CDR2 SVGAGI. The CDR3 is made up of 13 amino acids. Trimming removed 6 bases at V and 1 base at J, with 7 bases between. In DNA form, the CDR3 reads TGTGCCAGCAGCCGTGGGAGCAATCAGCCCCAGCATTTT. It specifies CASSRGSNQPQHF.

The chain combines TRBV4-3 with TRBJ2-2; TRBD2 matches 12 bases. Trimming took 4 bases from V and 4 from J; bases not matched to a gene: 16. The CDR3 consists of 20 residues. Germline V gives CDR1 LGHNA, CDR2 YSLEER. In nucleotides, the CDR3 is TGCGCCAGCAGCCGCCGCCCCTCTAGCGGGGGGGTAAGAGGCACCGGGGAGCTGTTTTTT. Protein: CASSRRPSSGGVRGTGELFF.

This CDR3 reads CASSPRGGRNEQFF. Here the CDR3 DNA reads TGTGCCAGCAGCCCCCGGGGGGGCCGGAATGAGCAGTTCTTC. The chain uses TRBV11-3 and TRBJ2-1; 8 positions match TRBD2. Germline assignment: CDR1 SGHNT and CDR2 YENEEA. The trim removed 5 bases at V and 7 bases at J, leaving 7 bases unmatched. This CDR3 contains 14 residues.

The chain links TRBV28 to TRBJ2-1; perhaps TRBD2 as D (6 bases). The CDR3 loop spans 15 amino acids. Germline CDR1 reads MDHEN; CDR2 reads SYDVKM. V lost 8 bases and J lost 0, with 14 bases in between. Here the CDR3 DNA reads TGTGCCAGCTCCACGGGGGTCCCCTCCTACAATGAGCAGTTCTTC. It yields the protein CASSTGVPSYNEQFF.

The table lists this clone with a few counts. The gene calls are TRBV10-2 and TRBJ1-5; D not resolved. The germline CDR1 and CDR2 sequences are WSHSY and SAAADI. V was clipped by 2 bases and J by 1 base, with 3 bases between them. The CDR3 is 13 residues long. The CDR3 region is CASSERSNQPQHF. The CDR3 DNA reads TGCGCCAGCAGTGAGCGGAGCAATCAGCCCCAGCATTTT.

The rearrangement uses TRBV6-1 and TRBJ2-3; 8 nucleotides agree with TRBD1. The V segment lost 6 bases and the J segment 4 bases; nucleotides outside the gene matches: 6. The CDR3 is 14 amino acids. In germline, CDR1 is MNHNS, CDR2 SASEGT. The CDR3 DNA sequence: TGTGCCAGCAGCGTCGGACAGGGTCCAGATACGCAGTATTTT. It specifies CASSVGQGPDTQYF.

The chain combines TRBV28 with TRBJ2-7, with unresolved D. The CDR3 is made up of 15 amino acids. Germline-derived CDR1 and CDR2 are MDHEN and SYDVKM. V was shortened by 2 bases and J by 0 bases, with 11 bases between the two germline ends. CDR3 loop: CASSLPDGSSYEQYF. Written as DNA, the CDR3 is TGTGCCAGCAGTTTACCGGACGGAAGCTCCTACGAGCAGTACTTC.

This clone was seen a handful of times. Other nucleotide sequences from this sample produce the same CDR3. The chain links TRBV7-2 to TRBJ2-5; D uncertain. The CDR3 length is 13 residues. The ends were cut back, 1 base at V and 5 bases at J, with 8 bases in the middle. CDR1 and CDR2 from the germline V gene are SGHTA and FQGNSA. The CDR3 loop reads CASSLEAGETQYF. The CDR3 nucleotides read TGTGCCAGCAGCTTAGAGGCCGGGGAGACCCAGTACTTC.